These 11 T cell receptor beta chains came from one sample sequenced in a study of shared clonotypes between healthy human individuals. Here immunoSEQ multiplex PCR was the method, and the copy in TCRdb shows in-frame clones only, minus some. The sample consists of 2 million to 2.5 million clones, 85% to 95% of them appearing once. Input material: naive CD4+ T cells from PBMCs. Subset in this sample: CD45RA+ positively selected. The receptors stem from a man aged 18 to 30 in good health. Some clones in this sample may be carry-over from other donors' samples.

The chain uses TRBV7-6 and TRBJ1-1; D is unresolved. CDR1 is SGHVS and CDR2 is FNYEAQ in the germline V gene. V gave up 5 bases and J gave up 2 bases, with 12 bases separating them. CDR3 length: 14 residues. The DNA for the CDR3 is TGTGCCAGCAGCCTCCTCGGGGTAAACACTGAAGCTTTCTTT. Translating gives CASSLLGVNTEAFF.

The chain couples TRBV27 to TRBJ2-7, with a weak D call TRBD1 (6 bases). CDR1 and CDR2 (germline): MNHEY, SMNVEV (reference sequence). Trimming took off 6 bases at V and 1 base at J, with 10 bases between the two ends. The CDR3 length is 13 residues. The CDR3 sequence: CASRTQGSYEQYF. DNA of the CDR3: TGTGCCAGCAGGACCCAGGGGTCCTACGAGCAGTACTTC.

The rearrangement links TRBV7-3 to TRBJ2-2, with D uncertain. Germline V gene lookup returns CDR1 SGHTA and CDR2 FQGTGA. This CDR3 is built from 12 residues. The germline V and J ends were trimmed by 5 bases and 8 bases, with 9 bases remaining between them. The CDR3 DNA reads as TGTGCCAGCAGCCCCCGGTTTGGGGAGCTGTTTTTT. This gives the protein CASSPRFGELFF.

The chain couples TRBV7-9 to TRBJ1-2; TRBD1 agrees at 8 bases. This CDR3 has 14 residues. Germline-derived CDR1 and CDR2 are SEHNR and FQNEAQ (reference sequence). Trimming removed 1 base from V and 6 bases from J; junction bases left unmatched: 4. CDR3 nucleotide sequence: TGTGCCAGCAGCTTAGGAAGACAGGGGCATGGCTACACCTTC. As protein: CASSLGRQGHGYTF. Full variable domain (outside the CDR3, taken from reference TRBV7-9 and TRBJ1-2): DTGVSQNPRHKITKRGQNVTFRCDPISEHNRLYWYRQTLGQGPEFLTYFQNEAQLEKSRLLSDRFSAERPKGSFSTLEIQRTEQGDSAMYLCASSLGRQGHGYTFGSGTRLTVV.

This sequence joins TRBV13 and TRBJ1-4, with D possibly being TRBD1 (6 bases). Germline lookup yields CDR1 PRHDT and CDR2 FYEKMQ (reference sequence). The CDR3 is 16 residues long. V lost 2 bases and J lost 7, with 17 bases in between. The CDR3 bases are TGTGCCAGCAGCTTACGTCTCCAGGGGACACTTGAAAAACTGTTTTTT. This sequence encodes CASSLRLQGTLEKLFF.

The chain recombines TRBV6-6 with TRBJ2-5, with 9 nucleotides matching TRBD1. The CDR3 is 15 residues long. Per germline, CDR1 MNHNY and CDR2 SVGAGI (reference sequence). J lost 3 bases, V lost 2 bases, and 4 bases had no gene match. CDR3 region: CASSYTGGVEETQYF. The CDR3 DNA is TGTGCCAGCAGTTACACAGGGGGCGTAGAAGAGACCCAGTACTTC.

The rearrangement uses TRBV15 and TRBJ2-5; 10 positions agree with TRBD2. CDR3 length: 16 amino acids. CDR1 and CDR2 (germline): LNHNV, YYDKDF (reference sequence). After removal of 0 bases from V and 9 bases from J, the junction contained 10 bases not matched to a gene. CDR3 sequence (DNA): TGTGCCACCAGCAGAGATCAGGCTAGCGGGAGTGGTGCCCAGTACTTC. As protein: CATSRDQASGSGAQYF.

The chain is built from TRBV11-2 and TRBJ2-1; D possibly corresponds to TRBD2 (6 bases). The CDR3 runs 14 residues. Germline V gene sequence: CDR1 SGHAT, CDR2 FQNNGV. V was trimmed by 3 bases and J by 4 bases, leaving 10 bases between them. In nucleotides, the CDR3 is TGTGCCAGCAGCTTTAGAAGCGGGTACAATGAGCAGTTCTTC. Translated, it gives CASSFRSGYNEQFF.

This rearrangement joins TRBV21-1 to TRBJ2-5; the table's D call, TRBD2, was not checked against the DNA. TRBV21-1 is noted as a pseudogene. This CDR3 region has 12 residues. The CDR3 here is CASRVGAETQYF. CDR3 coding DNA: TGTGCCAGCAGGGTGGGAGCAGAGACCCAGTACTTC.

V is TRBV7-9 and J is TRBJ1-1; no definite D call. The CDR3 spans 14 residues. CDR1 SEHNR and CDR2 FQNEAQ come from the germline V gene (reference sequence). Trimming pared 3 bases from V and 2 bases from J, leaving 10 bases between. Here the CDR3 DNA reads TGTGCCAGCAGCTTGGGAACCAGCAACACTGAAGCTTTCTTT. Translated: CASSLGTSNTEAFF.

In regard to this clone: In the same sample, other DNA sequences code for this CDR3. The CDR3 sequence is CASSLDRTTNEKLFF. As DNA, the CDR3 is TGTGCCAGCAGCTTAGATCGGACAACTAATGAAAAACTGTTTTTT. This sequence joins TRBV7-9 and TRBJ1-4; D is ambiguous. The V gene lost 1 base and the J gene lost 0 bases, with 6 bases spanning the gap. CDR3 length: 15 amino acids. CDR1 and CDR2 from the germline V gene are SEHNR and FQNEAQ (reference sequence).